This T cell receptor beta chain was sequenced for a study of T cell clonality in common variable immunodeficiency (dated by TCRdb to 2014 to 2015). Points the paper makes about the study in general: The authors noted that sequencing repertoires of T cell subpopulations would be needed to clarify what caused the increased clonality in CVID. Differences among patients in the CVID cohort limited the correlations between repertoire features and clinical complications. Increased TCRbeta clonality was found in CVID subjects compared with healthy controls (t-test p = 0.018), with the increase being most characteristic of about a third of subjects. Despite equal DNA input, controls averaged around 82,000 unique sequences per sample versus about 31,547 in CVID samples. CVID TCRbeta sequences were reported to have fewer deletions and N-nucleotide insertions and to lack highly modified clones with 13 or more V deletions. Fewer TCRbeta clones were shared among CVID subjects than among healthy controls (p < 0.0001).

Diagnosis of CVID followed standard criteria, namely serum IgG, IgA and/or IgM below the normal range together with specific antibody deficiency. The CVID group comprised 45 or so subjects, 15 or so female and around 30 male, aged roughly 8 to 70 years with a mean age of 40. Both CVID patients and healthy controls were predominantly of Caucasian heritage. Replacement immunoglobulin therapy had been administered to all CVID subjects for at least one year at the time of study participation. No CVID subject was ill or taking immunomodulatory or immunosuppressive medication when blood was collected. From each donor, 5 to 8 ml of heparinized peripheral whole blood was collected. Genomic DNA from adults with common variable immune deficiency (CVID) and from healthy adult controls was used to sequence TCRbeta CDR3 repertoires. To isolate peripheral blood mononuclear cells, diluted blood was subjected to density centrifugation over Hypaque 1077 or Ficoll-Paque. Genomic DNA was obtained from unsorted mononuclear cells using either Qiagen column purification or a centrifugation-based method.

This clone turned up a few times. Its antigen remains unidentified. Read data end 3 residues before the CDR3 end; the end is taken from the germline J gene. The CDR3 covers 12 residues, taking in both the cysteine and the phenylalanine. The DNA covers only part of the CDR3, 27 bases in frame from base 1. Cut back by 0 bases and 5 bases, the V and J ends lie 5 bases apart. As encoded in the germline V gene, CDR1 is SGHRS while CDR2 is YFSETQ. For sequencing, equivalent amounts of genomic DNA were input from CVID and control samples. For every sample, a 60 bp segment covering the rearranged TCRbeta CDR3 region was amplified and then sequenced. The immunoSEQ assay, a bias-corrected multiplex PCR with high-throughput sequencing, was employed for TCRbeta amplification. The published analysis was carried out like this. Every unique nucleotide sequence counted as a clone and was annotated with V, D and J genes, copy number and frequency. Sequences were labeled productive if in frame, and non-productive if out of frame or containing stop codons. Clonality was calculated from Shannon's entropy as previously described. The predicted amino acid sequences of productive clones were used to derive the mean CDR3 Kyte-Doolittle hydropathy. Using the R hclust function, scaled V gene usage was clustered hierarchically with Manhattan distance and complete linkage. Clone sharing by CDR3 amino acid sequence was assessed by resampling 12 repertoires per group over 100 rounds. Repertoires were searched for 70 published EBV-specific and a few hundred published CMV-specific TCRbeta sequences. Analysis left out a couple of CVID samples that produced under 10,000 sequences, so 40 to 50 CVID repertoires remained. The clones in this table, taken by TCRdb from immuneACCESS, are in-frame only. Not every clone is retained; where verified, under half of the shortfall comes from an unresolved V gene, and the cause of the rest is unknown. V and J calls and clone size come straight from that table; D and trimming were deduced from the DNA. With around 21,000 clones recorded, this sample contains no clone counted only once. The ten largest account for 2% to 3% of the sample.

The receptor was derived from a human donor with common variable immunodeficiency. The sequencing sample was made of peripheral blood mononuclear cells. The sequence links TRBV5-1 to TRBJ2-5; the D gene cannot be named for sure. The CDR3 here reads CASSLAGETQYF. The CDR3 DNA, read in part, is TGCGCCAGCAGCTTGGCCGGTGAGACC.